A single sample is the source of the 25 T cell receptor beta chains below, sequenced in a study of T cells after yellow fever vaccination. TCRdb itself ran the 5' RACE reads through MiXCR, one entry per CDR3 protein. Among under 200,000 distinct CDR3 sequences listed, approximately 11% were seen once. Specimen: CD8+ T cells sorted from PBMCs, collected 15 days after the yellow fever booster vaccination. The receptor set was obtained from a young man who received the YFV17D yellow fever vaccine.

The table lists this clonotype with a few counts. The chain joins TRBV6-6 to TRBJ1-4; no definite D call. The V and J ends lost 7 bases and 8 bases respectively, with 14 bases between them. The CDR3 is 13 residues long. The V gene's germline CDR1 is MNHNY and CDR2 SVGAGI (reference sequence). CDR3 sequence reads: CASTDLVGEKLFF. CDR3 DNA: TGTGCCAGCACCGACCTTGTAGGGGAAAAACTGTTTTTT.

The rearrangement uses TRBV5-1 and TRBJ2-6; 7 nucleotides line up with TRBD1. V lost 4 bases, J lost 5 bases, and 6 bases stayed unmatched. This CDR3 region has 15 residues. Per the germline V gene, CDR1 is SGHRS and CDR2 is YFSETQ. This CDR3 is CASSPQGFRANVLTF. CDR3 sequence (DNA): TGCGCCAGCAGCCCACAGGGGTTTAGGGCCAACGTCCTGACTTTC.

A few counts support this clonotype. This sequence joins TRBV4-3 and TRBJ2-7; D is perhaps TRBD1 (5 bases). Trimming removed 5 bases at V and 3 bases at J, with 17 bases between. The CDR3 contains 15 residues. Germline loops: CDR1 LGHNA, CDR2 YSLEER. DNA for the CDR3: TGCGCCAGCAGCTACACGGACAACGACTTCTACGAGCAGTACTTC. Amino acids: CASSYTDNDFYEQYF.

The chain is built from TRBV4-2 and TRBJ2-3; unclear D gene. Looked up from germline, CDR1 is LGHNA and CDR2 is YNFKEQ. The CDR3 sequence is 15 residues long. V lost 0 bases and J lost 2, with 9 bases in between. CDR3 region: CASSQEQLVTDTQYF. For the CDR3, the DNA is TGTGCCAGCAGCCAAGAGCAGCTTGTCACAGATACGCAGTATTTT.

The rearrangement joins TRBV10-3 to TRBJ1-5; D is perhaps TRBD1 (5 bases). This CDR3 is 16 amino acids long. Germline V gene data show CDR1 as ENHRY and CDR2 as SYGVKD. The V end lost 0 bases, the J end lost 1 base, and 10 bases lay between the germline ends. CDR3 residues: CAISESSTGSNQPQHF. The CDR3 nucleotides are TGTGCCATCAGTGAGTCGTCCACAGGCAGCAATCAGCCCCAGCATTTT.

The V and J genes are TRBV6-6 and TRBJ1-1, with 7 bases lining up with TRBD1. The J segment lost 1 base and the V segment lost 5 bases, leaving 16 bases of the junction unmatched. CDR3 length equals 18 residues. Germline CDR1 reads MNHNY; CDR2 reads SVGAGI (reference sequence). The CDR3 nucleotides read TGTGCCAGCAGTAAGCTGGGACAGCCCCCCAGGGGGAACACTGAAGCTTTCTTT. Protein product: CASSKLGQPPRGNTEAFF.

A few counts support this clonotype. The genes are TRBV11-2 and TRBJ1-2, with 7 bases that match TRBD1. Germline CDR1 is SGHAT and CDR2 is FQNNGV. J was trimmed by 2 bases and V by 7 bases; bases with no gene match: 7. This CDR3 spans 14 amino acids. DNA for the CDR3: TGTGCCAGCAACCTGCGACAGGGCAACTATGGCTACACCTTC. Translating it yields CASNLRQGNYGYTF.

This clonotype was counted a few times. The CDR3 loop reads CSVRQGRGYTF. The CDR3 DNA is TGCAGCGTTCGACAGGGTCGTGGCTACACCTTC. The V gene is TRBV29-1, the J gene TRBJ1-2, with 7 positions matching TRBD1. J lost 7 bases, V lost 5 bases, and 4 bases had no gene match. The CDR3 length is 11 residues. Germline CDR1 and CDR2: SQVTM and ANQGSEA.

The chain joins TRBV6-2 or TRBV6-3 to TRBJ2-1; D is unclear. The V gene's germline CDR1 is MNHEY and CDR2 SVGEGT. The CDR3 contains 15 residues. The V gene lost 2 bases and the J gene lost 0 bases, with 8 bases spanning the gap. The CDR3 region has the DNA TGTGCCAGCAGTTACACGAAAAGCTCCTACAATGAGCAGTTCTTC. The encoded protein is CASSYTKSSYNEQFF.

This clonotype was detected only a few times. The chain has TRBV4-1 and TRBJ1-1; D call uncertain. Trimming took off 0 bases at V and 7 bases at J, with 18 bases between the two ends. CDR3 size: 16 residues. CDR1 is MGHRA and CDR2 is YSYEKL in the germline V gene. CDR3 sequence (DNA): TGCGCCAGCAGCCAAGATCGGGTTACAGTCGCGGATGAAGCTTTCTTT. Translating gives CASSQDRVTVADEAFF.

This clonotype was detected a few times. V gene TRBV12-3 or TRBV12-4 combines with J gene TRBJ1-1; a weak D match, TRBD1 (5 bases). Trimming pared 6 bases from V and 1 base from J, leaving 15 bases between. This CDR3 comprises 15 residues. The CDR3 DNA sequence: TGTGCCAGCAGCCGCCCACAGGTCACGAACACTGAAGCTTTCTTT. This sequence encodes CASSRPQVTNTEAFF.

This clonotype has a handful of counts. The chain has TRBV6-5 and TRBJ1-5, with 7 bases that match TRBD1. This CDR3 comprises 18 residues. J gave up 0 bases and V 6 bases, and 14 bases lay outside the gene matches. In germline, CDR1 is MNHEY, CDR2 SVGAGI. CDR3 loop: CASSLSRDSIYSNQPQHF. CDR3 DNA sequence: TGTGCCAGCAGCCTTTCCCGGGACAGTATCTATAGCAATCAGCCCCAGCATTTT.

This clonotype has at least ten counts. The rearrangement joins TRBV7-2 to TRBJ2-2; D could derive from TRBD1 or TRBD2 (5 bases each). Germline V CDR1 and CDR2: SGHTA, FQGNSA. This CDR3 comprises 17 residues. V lost 8 bases and J 0 bases, leaving 19 bases between the germline ends. CDR3 nucleotides: TGTGCCAGCCGGGACCAAACCCCAATAGCGAACACCGGGGAGCTGTTTTTT. This codes for CASRDQTPIANTGELFF.

This clonotype was counted only a few times. The V gene is TRBV7-9, the J gene TRBJ2-7; D may be TRBD1 or TRBD2 (5 bases each). The V and J ends lost 1 base and 4 bases respectively, with 17 bases between them. Germline V CDR1 and CDR2: SEHNR, FQNEAQ (reference sequence). The CDR3 is made up of 16 amino acids. In DNA form, the CDR3 reads TGTGCCAGCAGCTTAGGATGGGACGGGCTGTCGTACGAGCAGTACTTC. Amino acids: CASSLGWDGLSYEQYF.

This clonotype has only a few counts. The genes are TRBV29-1 and TRBJ2-2; D is perhaps TRBD1 (5 bases). CDR1 is SQVTM, CDR2 ANQGSEA, per germline. This CDR3 spans 12 amino acids. Trimming pared 2 bases from V and 7 bases from J, leaving 8 bases between. CDR3 sequence: CSVERGDGELFF. The CDR3, as DNA: TGCAGCGTTGAAAGGGGTGACGGGGAGCTGTTTTTT.

This clonotype was observed many times. The CDR3 here is CASSYSRSDQETQYF. CDR3 nucleotide sequence: TGTGCCAGCAGTTACTCGAGGAGCGATCAAGAGACCCAGTACTTC. This chain uses TRBV6-5 with TRBJ2-5; D uncertain. Germline CDR1 and CDR2: MNHEY and SVGAGI. The V end was cut by 0 bases, the J end by 2 bases, with 10 bases between. The CDR3 totals 15 residues.

This clonotype was found a few times. The gene calls are TRBV4-1 and TRBJ1-1; D gene unclear. The germline gives CDR1 MGHRA, CDR2 YSYEKL. The CDR3 runs 15 residues. The V gene lost 5 bases and the J gene lost 0 bases, with 13 bases spanning the gap. CDR3 sequence reads: CASSSQLGVNTEAFF. The DNA of the CDR3 is TGCGCCAGCAGCTCGCAGCTAGGAGTGAACACTGAAGCTTTCTTT.

The chain couples TRBV12-2 to TRBJ2-7; no check of the table's D call, TRBD2, against the DNA was made. TRBV12-2 is reported as a pseudogene. This CDR3 has 15 residues. CDR3 in amino acids: CASRPGLDGIYEQYF. The DNA for the CDR3 is TGTGCAAGTCGTCCCGGACTAGATGGGATCTACGAGCAGTACTTC.

This clonotype has a handful of counts. CDR3 DNA sequence: TGCGCCAGCAGCCGTACTAAACTAGCGGGGAGATCTGATACGCAGTATTTT. It codes for CASSRTKLAGRSDTQYF. The chain has TRBV5-1 and TRBJ2-3; 10 bases line up with TRBD2. The CDR3 contains 17 residues. Germline CDR1 reads SGHRS; CDR2 reads YFSETQ. Trimming cost V 4 bases and J 6 bases; bases outside gene matches: 14.

This clonotype was detected only a few times. The chain carries TRBV7-2 and TRBJ2-7, with D perhaps matching TRBD2 (5 bases). This CDR3 contains 15 residues. The V and J ends lost 0 bases and 2 bases respectively, with 11 bases between them. CDR1 is SGHTA and CDR2 is FQGNSA in the germline V gene. CDR3 in amino acids: CASSLAVQAAYEQYF. CDR3 nucleotide sequence: TGTGCCAGCAGCTTAGCGGTCCAAGCGGCCTACGAGCAGTACTTC.

DNA for the CDR3: TGCGCCAGTCGGGACAGGCCATTGATGGGGGAGCTGTTTTTT. Amino acid sequence: CASRDRPLMGELFF. The V and J genes are TRBV4-1 and TRBJ2-2; 8 nucleotides align to TRBD1. Unmatched junction bases numbered 11, after V lost 9 bases and J lost 8 bases. The germline CDR1 and CDR2 sequences are MGHRA and YSYEKL. The CDR3 covers 14 residues.

CDR3 sequence: CASKELRDGKAEAFF. The CDR3 bases are TGTGCCAGCAAGGAATTACGGGACGGGAAGGCTGAAGCTTTCTTT. This chain uses TRBV6-2 or TRBV6-3 with TRBJ1-1; tentatively, D is TRBD1 (5 bases). Germline V gene data show CDR1 as MNHEY and CDR2 as SVGEGT. With 7 bases removed from V and 6 bases from J, the gap between germline ends came to 21 bases. The CDR3 length is 15 residues.

This rearrangement joins TRBV25-1 to TRBJ1-2; D call uncertain. Deletions cut 1 base from V and 5 bases from J, with 14 bases between. Germline CDR1 is MGHDK and CDR2 is SYGVNS. This CDR3 spans 15 amino acids. CDR3 DNA sequence: TGTGCCAGCAGTGAATGGATAGGGAAGGAGTATGGCTACACCTTC. Translation: CASSEWIGKEYGYTF.

This clonotype was counted between two and nine times. The rearrangement uses TRBV12-3 or TRBV12-4 and TRBJ1-2; D call uncertain. The CDR3 runs 13 residues. The V end lost 3 bases, the J end lost 8 bases, and 13 bases lay between the germline ends. The CDR3 bases are TGTGCCAGCAGTTTTTCACCGGTAGGAGGCTACACCTTC. Its translation is CASSFSPVGGYTF.

V is TRBV4-3 and J is TRBJ1-2, with TRBD1 matching over 9 bases. V lost 0 bases, J lost 11 bases, and 10 bases stayed unmatched. The CDR3 is 15 residues long. Germline loops: CDR1 LGHNA, CDR2 YSLEER. CDR3 in amino acids: CASSQDRGTGWGYTF. The CDR3 coding sequence is TGCGCCAGCAGCCAAGATCGGGGGACAGGGTGGGGGTACACCTTC.